These T cell receptor beta chains were read from a single sample in a study of cytomegalovirus exposure and HLA in healthy donors. Here immunoSEQ multiplex PCR was the method, and the copy in TCRdb shows in-frame clones only, minus some. The sample has 250,000 to 300,000 clones, about four fifths seen once. The material sequenced was PBMCs. These TCRs come from a woman in her 40s in good health and CMV-seropositive. Each CDR3 is given with its conserved first and last residue. Each record gives: clone size, D gene, J gene, V gene, CDR3 DNA, CDR3 protein. The D gene is left open where the match is weak. Expanded clones get a size class; other rows say once, few or many, or leave the size out.

>-|-|TRBJ2-7|TRBV5-6
TGTGCCAGCAGCGATCGCAAGGGGGGGCTTTGGAGCGAGCAGTACTTC
CASSDRKGGLWSEQYF
>-|-|TRBJ1-4|TRBV19
TGTGCCAGTAGTATAGTTGGACAGCCTAATGAAAAACTGTTTTTT
CASSIVGQPNEKLFF
>-|-|TRBJ2-5|TRBV19
TGTGCCAGTAGTATTGTTGCCGGGTTGGTGAGGGAGACCCAGTACTTC
CASSIVAGLVRETQYF
>-|-|TRBJ1-6|TRBV6-5
TGTGCCAGCAGTTTGACACCTCAGCTGGGTTCACCCCTCCACTTT
CASSLTPQLGSPLHF
>-|-|TRBJ1-2|TRBV5-4
TGTGCCAGCAGCTTGGCGCGGGAGAGCTATGGCTACACCTTC
CASSLARESYGYTF
>-|-|TRBJ2-1|TRBV20-1
TGCAGTGCTAAAGGGGCTGGTGAGCAGTTCTTC
CSAKGAGEQFF
>-|TRBD1|TRBJ1-3|TRBV7-3
TGTGCCAGCAGTGCCGGGACAGCTGGAAACACCATATATTTT
CASSAGTAGNTIYF
>-|TRBD1|TRBJ2-2|TRBV6-1
TGTGCCAGCAATCCGGGACAGGGGGGCACCGGGGAGCTGTTTTTT
CASNPGQGGTGELFF
>-|-|TRBJ1-1|TRBV7-9
TGTGCCAGCAGCTTATTTCAGGGTACCACTGAAGCTTTCTTT
CASSLFQGTTEAFF
>-|-|TRBJ2-7|TRBV11-2
TGTGCCAGCAGCTTAGAACAGGTTCTGCAGTACTTC
CASSLEQVLQYF
>once|TRBD2|TRBJ2-7|TRBV7-3
TGTGCCAGCAGCCCGACTAGCGGGAGTTACGAGCAGTACTTC
CASSPTSGSYEQYF
>-|-|TRBJ1-2|TRBV9
TGTGCCAGCAGCAGCAACAGGGCCCCGGGTGGCTACACCTTC
CASSSNRAPGGYTF
>-|-|TRBJ1-4|TRBV12-2
TGTGCAAGTCACCCACCGCGGAGGTACAGTGGAGATGAAAAACTGTTTTTT
CASHPPRRYSGDEKLFF
>-|-|TRBJ1-5|TRBV4-3
TGCGCCAGCAGCCAAGATCTTGCGGGAGGTCAGCCCCAGCATTTT
CASSQDLAGGQPQHF
>-|-|TRBJ1-1|TRBV29-1
TGCAGCGTTTCGGAACGGGGGGGAACTGAAGCTTTCTTT
CSVSERGGTEAFF
>-|TRBD2|TRBJ2-2|TRBV19
TGTGCCAGTAGGGTATCACGGACTAGCGGTAACACCGGGGAGCTGTTTTTT
CASRVSRTSGNTGELFF
>-|TRBD1|TRBJ2-7|TRBV30
TGTGCCTGGAGTTTCGACAGGGGGCTCTACGAGCAGTACTTC
CAWSFDRGLYEQYF
>-|TRBD2|TRBJ2-1|TRBV4-2
TGTGCCAGCAGCCAAGGCGGGACTAGCCTCGATGAGCAGTTCTTC
CASSQGGTSLDEQFF
>-|TRBD2|TRBJ2-7|TRBV30
TGTGCCACGGACCGGGCGGGAGACGGGTACGAGCAGTACTTC
CATDRAGDGYEQYF
>-|TRBD2|TRBJ2-7|TRBV6-6
TGTGCCAGCAGCCCGGGACTAGCGGCCACCTACGAGCAGTACTTC
CASSPGLAATYEQYF
>-|TRBD1|TRBJ1-4|TRBV29-1
TGCAGCGTGTACGACAGGGAGGCTAATGAAAAACTGTTTTTT
CSVYDREANEKLFF
>-|-|TRBJ1-5|TRBV7-8
TGTGCCAGCAGCTTAGACATTGCTCAGCCCCAGCATTTT
CASSLDIAQPQHF
>-|TRBD2|TRBJ2-5|TRBV9
TGTGCCAGCAGCGTCACTAGCGGGGAGCCTCAAGAGACCCAGTACTTC
CASSVTSGEPQETQYF
>-|-|TRBJ1-2|TRBV19
TGTGCCAGTAGTAAAGGAGTCATTGGCTACACCTTC
CASSKGVIGYTF
>-|-|TRBJ1-2|TRBV7-9
TGTGCCAGCAGCTTAGCGACAGCCTCTAACTATGGCTACACCTTC
CASSLATASNYGYTF
>-|-|TRBJ1-5|TRBV27
TGTGCCAGCAGTTTGAAGCACAATCAGCCCCAGCATTTT
CASSLKHNQPQHF
>-|TRBD1|TRBJ1-5|TRBV18
TGTGCCAGCTCACCCGACAGGGCGTCCAATCAGCCCCAGCATTTT
CASSPDRASNQPQHF
>-|TRBD2|TRBJ2-2|TRBV5-1
TGCGCCAGCAGCTTGATACTAGCGGGATCCACCGGGGAGCTGTTTTTT
CASSLILAGSTGELFF
>-|-|TRBJ1-1|TRBV19
TGTGCCAGTAGTCGGTCCTCCCCAGGCGATTGGGCCTCCACTGAAGCTTTCTTT
CASSRSSPGDWASTEAFF
>-|TRBD1|TRBJ2-3|TRBV28
TGTGCCAGCAGTTTGGACAGGGTCGCAGATACGCAGTATTTT
CASSLDRVADTQYF
>-|TRBD2|TRBJ2-7|TRBV27
TGTGCCAGCAGCCGGGGTGGAGGGGCGGGAGGCTTTTCCTACGAGCAGTACTTC
CASSRGGGAGGFSYEQYF
>-|TRBD2|TRBJ2-7|TRBV18
TGTGCCAGCTCCGATCGGGCGGGAGTAGGCGACGAGCAGTACTTC
CASSDRAGVGDEQYF
>-|TRBD2|TRBJ2-1|TRBV30
TGTGCCTGGAGTTACAGCCTAGCGGGATTCTACAATGAGCAGTTCTTC
CAWSYSLAGFYNEQFF
>-|TRBD2|TRBJ2-3|TRBV15
TGTGCCACCAGCAGAGATCGTGCTAGCGGGAGAGATACGCAGTATTTT
CATSRDRASGRDTQYF
>-|-|TRBJ1-5|TRBV7-9
TGTGCCAGCAGCCCCTCGGGAGGGCCCTATAGCAATCAGCCCCAGCATTTT
CASSPSGGPYSNQPQHF
>-|-|TRBJ1-1|TRBV7-3
TGTGCCAGCAGCTTGGGATCGGGGAGGACTGAAGCTTTCTTT
CASSLGSGRTEAFF
>-|-|TRBJ2-7|TRBV7-2
TGTGCCAGCAGCTTAAACCCAGGGGAAGAGCAGTACTTC
CASSLNPGEEQYF
>-|TRBD2|TRBJ2-1|TRBV5-1
TGCGCCAGCAGCTTGCCTGGGACTAGCGGAAACAATGAGCAGTTCTTC
CASSLPGTSGNNEQFF
>-|TRBD1|TRBJ2-7|TRBV6-1
TGTGCCAGCAGCGAGGGACAGGAGATATACGAGCAGTACTTC
CASSEGQEIYEQYF